Listed here is a single T cell receptor (beta chain). Its antigen is unknown. Time point here: newly diagnosed, previously untreated cHL patient sample. This entry comes from a study of PD-1 blockade in classical Hodgkin lymphoma. The CDR3 contains 15 residues. Germline lookup yields CDR1 MDHEN and CDR2 SYDVKM. V lost 7 bases, J lost 7 bases, and 13 bases stayed unmatched. Some clones are missing from TCRdb's copy, which holds only in-frame ones; the method was immunoSEQ multiplex PCR. This table holds under 80,000 clones, over 90% found once. Whole-study results and caveats: Newly diagnosed patients were said to have less baseline TCR diversity than healthy donors did.

The sequenced material came from peripheral blood mononuclear cells (PBMCs). The chain combines TRBV28 with TRBJ1-3; TRBD1 aligns across 7 bases. This sequence was found in a human donor with classical Hodgkin lymphoma. CDR3 sequence: CASKTSGTDDNTIYF. The CDR3 nucleotides read TGTGCCAGCAAAACTTCGGGGACAGACGATAACACCATATATTTT.